The T cell receptor beta chain under discussion was sequenced for a study of identical twins. Study results and limitations: Weaker excess twin sharing was seen among beta out-of-frame sequences.

CDR3 length: 14 amino acids. Trimming left V 3 bases short and J 3 bases short, with 12 bases between. Germline V gene sequence: CDR1 DFQATT, CDR2 SNEGSKA (reference sequence). The sample holds a few counts of this clonotype. Its antigen is unidentified. The authors used template switching to add a universal primer site and gave cDNA unique molecular identifiers. TCRdb re-derived calls from the 5' RACE reads in MiXCR, one entry per CDR3 protein. The sample yields 400,000 to 650,000 distinct CDR3 sequences, under 25% seen once. The sample was also linked to a second study, of T cells expressing NK-cell markers.

Sequencing input: CD4+ T cells sorted from blood. V and J are TRBV20-1 and TRBJ1-3; no clear D. This TCR derives from a woman aged 18-29 years in good health. The CDR3 is CSASPRSGGNTIYF. CDR3 bases: TGCAGTGCTAGTCCGCGCAGCGGTGGAAACACCATATATTTT.